This TCR beta chain derives from a study of blood T cell repertoires in COVID-19. About the research overall: T cells, B-cell-depleted T cells, or PBMCs provided the cDNA or gDNA that served as material.

This clone was recorded a few times. Methods used by the authors: The authors estimated nucleated cell counts from reference gene primer amplification. Only in-frame clones appear in the TCRdb table, and some are missing; sequencing was by immunoSEQ multiplex PCR. V and J calls and clone size are as listed in that table; D and trimming were resolved from the DNA. Of around 15,000 clones in the sample, approximately 82% were seen once. The CDR3 extends over 12 amino acids. Germline values: CDR1 SGHRS, CDR2 YFSETQ. Trimming left V 4 bases short and J 6 bases short, with 11 bases between. The sample was peripheral blood. The chain links TRBV5-1 to TRBJ2-7, with a possible D match to TRBD1 (5 bases). The sequence was collected from a man between 40 and 49 years old with active or convalescent COVID-19. The CDR3 here is CASSTGRSEQYF. The CDR3 region has the DNA TGCGCCAGCAGCACAGGACGGAGCGAGCAGTACTTC.